Listed below are T cell receptor beta chains from one sample, sequenced in a study of T cells after yellow fever vaccination. Using its own MiXCR run on the 5' RACE reads, TCRdb lists one record per CDR3 protein. The sample consists of hundreds of thousands of distinct CDR3 sequences, 9.5% to 15% of them appearing once. The material was CD4+ T cells sorted from PBMCs, obtained 15 days after the yellow fever booster vaccination. Receptors were obtained from a man in his late teens or twenties who received the YFV17D yellow fever vaccine. CDR3s include the opening cysteine and the closing phenylalanine or tryptophan. A D gene is named only where the DNA matches it firmly. Rows give clone size only sometimes, using once, few, many, or a class for an expanded clone.

cdr3_nt cdr3_aa clone_size d_call j_call v_call
TGTGCCAGCAGCTTAGATTACACGGGGGTTCCTGAAGCTTTCTTT CASSLDYTGVPEAFF - - TRBJ1-1 TRBV7-2
TGTGCCATCAGTGATAAAGACAGGGGGCACCACGAGCAGTACTTC CAISDKDRGHHEQYF few TRBD1 TRBJ2-7 TRBV10-3
TGTGCCAGCAGCTTAGGGCAGGGGTCTTCACCCCTCCACTTT CASSLGQGSSPLHF many - TRBJ1-6 TRBV5-1
TGCGCCAGCGGCACGGACGGGGCCAACGTCCTGACTTTC CASGTDGANVLTF - - TRBJ2-6 TRBV5-1
TGTGCCAGCAGCTTAGTTCTGGGGTATGAGCAGTTCTTC CASSLVLGYEQFF - - TRBJ2-1 TRBV7-2
TGCGCCAGCAGCCAGGCCTCCTACAATGAGCAGTTCTTC CASSQASYNEQFF few - TRBJ2-1 TRBV5-1
TGTGCCAGCAGTTGGACAGACGGCTCCTACGAGCAGTACTTC CASSWTDGSYEQYF - - TRBJ2-7 TRBV11-2
TGCGCCAGCAGCCAGGAAAGGGGTTCTAATGAAAAACTGTTTTTT CASSQERGSNEKLFF many - TRBJ1-4 TRBV4-3
TGCGCCAGCAGCTTCGCGCCAGGGGACAATGAGCAGTTCTTC CASSFAPGDNEQFF few - TRBJ2-1 TRBV5-1
TGTGCCAGCACATATCCCGGGAGCTATGGCTACACCTTC CASTYPGSYGYTF few - TRBJ1-2 TRBV11-2
TGCGCCAGCAGCACCTCCCTAGCGGGGGACACAGATACGCAGTATTTT CASSTSLAGDTDTQYF many TRBD2 TRBJ2-3 TRBV5-1
TGTGCCAGCAGTAAGGCGGGGCGCGAGCAGTACTTC CASSKAGREQYF - - TRBJ2-7 TRBV6-5
TGTGCCAGCAGTTCCCCGACAGGGCGATATGGCTACACCTTC CASSSPTGRYGYTF - TRBD1 TRBJ1-2 TRBV28
TGTGCCAGCTCACTAGCGGGACAGGCCTACGAGCAGTACTTC CASSLAGQAYEQYF many - TRBJ2-7 TRBV18
TGTGCCAGCAGCTTGGGTGGTGGGGTCGAGACCCAGTACTTC CASSLGGGVETQYF many - TRBJ2-5 TRBV5-6
TGCGCCAGCAGCTTGGGCGCCCCAGGGGGCACTGAAGCTTTCTTT CASSLGAPGGTEAFF many TRBD1 TRBJ1-1 TRBV5-1
TGTGCCAGCAGCTCACAGGGGATTGATTCACCCCTCCACTTT CASSSQGIDSPLHF - TRBD1 TRBJ1-6 TRBV5-8
TGTGCCAGCAGCCCCAGGGAAGCTGGAAACACCATATATTTT CASSPREAGNTIYF few - TRBJ1-3 TRBV7-8
TGTGCCAGTAGTATTAAGGGACACGCAGGCTACGAGCAGTACTTC CASSIKGHAGYEQYF - - TRBJ2-7 TRBV19
TGCAGTGCTAGTACCGGGGAGACGCAGTATTTT CSASTGETQYF few - TRBJ2-3 TRBV20-1
TGTGCCAGCAGTTACTCGGTAGCGGGGGCCACGAGGGAGACCCAGTACTTC CASSYSVAGATRETQYF - TRBD2 TRBJ2-5 TRBV6-2/TRBV6-3
TGTGCCAGCAGTCGCGGGAGGGCTAATGAAAAACTGTTTTTT CASSRGRANEKLFF few - TRBJ1-4 TRBV6-5
TGTGCCAGCTCACCACCGCAGGCCGGGACCGGTGGCTACACCTTC CASSPPQAGTGGYTF - - TRBJ1-2 TRBV18
TGTGCCAGCAGCCCAGCAATGCGATTGCCAGTAAAACTGTTTTTT CASSPAMRLPVKLFF - - TRBJ1-4 TRBV7-9
TGTGCCAGCAGCCCAACCTTAGCGGGGGCGAGGGAGACCCAGTACTTC CASSPTLAGARETQYF few TRBD2 TRBJ2-5 TRBV7-2
TGTGCCAGCAGCGATCAGGATAGCAATCAGCCCCAGCATTTT CASSDQDSNQPQHF - - TRBJ1-5 TRBV7-9
TGTGCCATCAGTGAAGGGATGGTCCCCATATATTTT CAISEGMVPIYF few - TRBJ1-3 TRBV10-3
TGCAGTGCTAGAAGGGGAGCCTCTGGGGCCAACGTCCTGACTTTC CSARRGASGANVLTF many - TRBJ2-6 TRBV20-1
TGCGCCAGCAGCTTGTCCGGCGGAGGGGAGCGTACTCAGCCCCAGCATTTT CASSLSGGGERTQPQHF many - TRBJ1-5 TRBV5-1